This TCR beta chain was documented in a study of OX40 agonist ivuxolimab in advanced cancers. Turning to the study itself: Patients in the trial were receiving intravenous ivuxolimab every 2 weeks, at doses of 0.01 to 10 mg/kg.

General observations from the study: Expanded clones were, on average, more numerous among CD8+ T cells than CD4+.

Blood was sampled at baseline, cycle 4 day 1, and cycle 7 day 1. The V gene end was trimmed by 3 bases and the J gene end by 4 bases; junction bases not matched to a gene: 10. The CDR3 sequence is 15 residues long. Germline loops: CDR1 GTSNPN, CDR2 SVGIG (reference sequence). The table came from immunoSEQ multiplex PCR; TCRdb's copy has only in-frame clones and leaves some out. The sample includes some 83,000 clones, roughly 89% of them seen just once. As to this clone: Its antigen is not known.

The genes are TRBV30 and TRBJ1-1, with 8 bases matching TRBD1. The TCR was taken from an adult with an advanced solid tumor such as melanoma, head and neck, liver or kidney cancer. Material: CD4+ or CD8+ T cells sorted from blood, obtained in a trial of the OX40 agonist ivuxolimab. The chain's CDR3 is CAWSYTDREATEAFF. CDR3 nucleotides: TGTGCCTGGAGCTATACGGACAGGGAGGCCACTGAAGCTTTCTTT. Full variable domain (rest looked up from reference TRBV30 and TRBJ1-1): SQTIHQWPATLVQPVGSPLSLECTVEGTSNPNLYWYRQAAGRGLQLLFYSVGIGQISSEVPQNLSASRPQDRQFILSSKKLLLSDSGFYLCAWSYTDREATEAFFGQGTRLTVV.